This T cell receptor (beta chain) was captured by sequencing in a study of T cells after yellow fever vaccination. TCRdb reprocessed the 5' RACE reads via MiXCR and lists one record per CDR3 protein. The sample comprises about 340,000 distinct CDR3 sequences, around 3.9% of which are singletons, and approximately 25% rests with the top ten. Germline CDR1 is MNHEY and CDR2 is SVGAGI. The length of the CDR3 is 14 residues. Deletions cut 1 base from V and 5 bases from J, with 8 bases between. This receptor was taken from a man younger than 35 who received the YFV17D yellow fever vaccine. The chain carries TRBV6-5 and TRBJ2-2; D may correspond to TRBD1 or TRBD2 (5 bases each). This specimen consisted of PBMCs, obtained 5 days after the yellow fever booster vaccination. This chain's CDR3 is CASSYWGRTGELFF. CDR3 nucleotide sequence: TGTGCCAGCAGTTACTGGGGACGGACCGGGGAGCTGTTTTTT.